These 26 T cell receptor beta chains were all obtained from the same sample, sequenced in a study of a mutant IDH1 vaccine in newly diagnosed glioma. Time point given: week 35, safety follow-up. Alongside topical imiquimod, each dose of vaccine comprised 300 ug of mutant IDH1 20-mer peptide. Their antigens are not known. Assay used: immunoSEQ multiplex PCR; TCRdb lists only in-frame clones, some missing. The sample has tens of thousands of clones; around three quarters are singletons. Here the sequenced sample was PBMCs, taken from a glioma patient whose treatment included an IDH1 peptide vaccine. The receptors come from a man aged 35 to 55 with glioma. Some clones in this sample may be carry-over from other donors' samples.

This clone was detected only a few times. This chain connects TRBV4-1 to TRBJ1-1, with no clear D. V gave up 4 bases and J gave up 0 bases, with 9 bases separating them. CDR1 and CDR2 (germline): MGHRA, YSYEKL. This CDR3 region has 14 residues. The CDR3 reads CASSLRGMNTEAFF. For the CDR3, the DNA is TGCGCCAGCAGCCTGAGAGGAATGAACACTGAAGCTTTCTTT.

CDR3 sequence: CASSPTEETGGASDYGYTF. In DNA form, the CDR3 reads TGTGCCAGCAGCCCCACCGAGGAGACAGGGGGCGCGTCGGACTATGGCTACACCTTC. V usage is TRBV11-3 and J usage is TRBJ1-2, with 10 bases aligning to TRBD1. Germline V CDR1 and CDR2: SGHNT, YENEEA. The V gene end was trimmed by 5 bases and the J gene end by 3 bases; junction bases not matched to a gene: 18. This CDR3 spans 19 amino acids.

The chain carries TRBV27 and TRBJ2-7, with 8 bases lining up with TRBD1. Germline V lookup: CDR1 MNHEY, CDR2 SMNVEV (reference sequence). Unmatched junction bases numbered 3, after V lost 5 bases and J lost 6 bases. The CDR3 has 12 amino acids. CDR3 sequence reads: CASSLDRGEQYF. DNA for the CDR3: TGTGCCAGCAGTCTCGACAGGGGCGAGCAGTACTTC.

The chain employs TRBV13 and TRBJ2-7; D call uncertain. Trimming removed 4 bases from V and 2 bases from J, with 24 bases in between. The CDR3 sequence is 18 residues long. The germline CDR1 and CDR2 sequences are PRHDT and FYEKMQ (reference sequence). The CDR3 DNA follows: TGTGCCAGCAGCTCGCCCGCCCGGGTACCTCTCGGGCCCTACGAGCAGTACTTC. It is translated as CASSSPARVPLGPYEQYF.

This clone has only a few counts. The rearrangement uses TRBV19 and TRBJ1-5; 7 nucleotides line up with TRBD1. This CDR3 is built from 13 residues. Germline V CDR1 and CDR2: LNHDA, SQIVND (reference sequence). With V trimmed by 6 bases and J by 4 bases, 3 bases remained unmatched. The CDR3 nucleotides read TGTGCCAGTAGCGACAGGGATAATCAGCCCCAGCATTTT. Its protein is CASSDRDNQPQHF. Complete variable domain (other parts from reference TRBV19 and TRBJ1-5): DGGITQSPKYLFRKEGQNVTLSCEQNLNHDAMYWYRQDPGQGLRLIYYSQIVNDFQKGDIAEGYSVSREKKESFPLTVTSAQKNPTAFYLCASSDRDNQPQHFGDGTRLSIL.

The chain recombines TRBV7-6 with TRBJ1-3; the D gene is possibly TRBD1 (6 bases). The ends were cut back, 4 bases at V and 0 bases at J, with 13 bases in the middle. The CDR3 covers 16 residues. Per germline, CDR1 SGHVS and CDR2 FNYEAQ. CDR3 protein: CASSSVGQRSGNTIYF. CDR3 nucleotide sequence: TGTGCCAGCAGCTCAGTCGGACAGCGCTCTGGAAACACCATATATTTT.

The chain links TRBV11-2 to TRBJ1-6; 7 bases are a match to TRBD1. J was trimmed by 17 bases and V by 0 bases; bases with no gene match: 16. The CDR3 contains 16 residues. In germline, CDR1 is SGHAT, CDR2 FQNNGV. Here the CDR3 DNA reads TGTGCCAGCAGCTTAGAGGGGGAATACCACAGGGGCCGAATCCACTTT. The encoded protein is CASSLEGEYHRGRIHF.

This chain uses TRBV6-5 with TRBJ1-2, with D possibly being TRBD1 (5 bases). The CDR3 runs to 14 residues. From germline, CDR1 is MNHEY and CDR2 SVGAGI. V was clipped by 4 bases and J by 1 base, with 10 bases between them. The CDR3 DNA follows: TGTGCCAGCAGTTCCGGGGGGATTAACTATGGCTACACCTTC. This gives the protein CASSSGGINYGYTF.

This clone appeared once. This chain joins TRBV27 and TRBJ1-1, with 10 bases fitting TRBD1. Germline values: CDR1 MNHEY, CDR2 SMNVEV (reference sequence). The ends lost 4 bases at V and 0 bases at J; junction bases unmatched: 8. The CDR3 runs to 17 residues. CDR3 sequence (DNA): TGTGCCAGCAGTTATCTAGGGACAGGGGCCATGAACACTGAAGCTTTCTTT. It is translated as CASSYLGTGAMNTEAFF.

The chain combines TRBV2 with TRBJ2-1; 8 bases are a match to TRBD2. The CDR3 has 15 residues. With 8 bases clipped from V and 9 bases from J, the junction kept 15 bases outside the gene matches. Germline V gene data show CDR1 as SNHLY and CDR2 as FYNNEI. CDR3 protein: CASAAAAGEGREQFF. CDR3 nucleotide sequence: TGTGCCAGCGCCGCCGCAGCGGGGGAGGGGCGTGAGCAGTTCTTC.

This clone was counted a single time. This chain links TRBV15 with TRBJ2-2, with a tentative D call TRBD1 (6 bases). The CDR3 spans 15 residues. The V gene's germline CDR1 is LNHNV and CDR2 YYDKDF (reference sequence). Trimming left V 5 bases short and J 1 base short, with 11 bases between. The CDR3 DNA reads TGTGCCACCAGCGCACCACAGGGGAACACCGGGGAGCTGTTTTTT. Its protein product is CATSAPQGNTGELFF.

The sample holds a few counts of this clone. The CDR3 protein is CASSLRSIGDQETQYF. In DNA form, the CDR3 reads TGTGCCAGCAGCTTACGCTCAATTGGTGACCAAGAGACCCAGTACTTC. The V gene is TRBV7-9, the J gene TRBJ2-5; D is unclear. Germline V lookup: CDR1 SEHNR, CDR2 FQNEAQ (reference sequence). The CDR3 length is 16 residues. V was pared by 2 bases and J by 0 bases, with 13 bases between.

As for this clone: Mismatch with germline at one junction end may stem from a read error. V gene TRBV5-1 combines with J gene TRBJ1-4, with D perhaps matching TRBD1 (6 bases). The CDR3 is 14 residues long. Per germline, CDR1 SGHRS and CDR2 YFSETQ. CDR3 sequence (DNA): TGCGCCAGCAGCTTGGGGGGGGCTAAGGAAAAACTGTTTTTT. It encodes CASSLGGAKEKLFF.

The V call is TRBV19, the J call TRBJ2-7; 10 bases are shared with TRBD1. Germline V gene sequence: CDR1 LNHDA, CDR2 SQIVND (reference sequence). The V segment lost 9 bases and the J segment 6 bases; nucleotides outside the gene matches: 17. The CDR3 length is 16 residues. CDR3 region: CASRLRTGTGVVEQYF. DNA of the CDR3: TGTGCCAGCAGACTACGGACCGGGACAGGGGTCGTCGAGCAGTACTTC.

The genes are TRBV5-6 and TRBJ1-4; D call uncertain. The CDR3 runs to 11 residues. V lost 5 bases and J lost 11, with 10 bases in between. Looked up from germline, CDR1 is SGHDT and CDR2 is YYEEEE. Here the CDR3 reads CASRGISKLFF. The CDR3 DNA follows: TGTGCCAGCAGAGGGATCTCTAAACTGTTTTTT.

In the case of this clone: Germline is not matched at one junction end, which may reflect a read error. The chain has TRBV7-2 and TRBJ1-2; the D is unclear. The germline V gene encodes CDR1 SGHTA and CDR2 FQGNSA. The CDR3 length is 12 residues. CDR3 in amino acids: CASSLGGYGYIF. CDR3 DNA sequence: TGTGCCAGCAGCTTAGGTGGCTATGGCTACATCTTC.

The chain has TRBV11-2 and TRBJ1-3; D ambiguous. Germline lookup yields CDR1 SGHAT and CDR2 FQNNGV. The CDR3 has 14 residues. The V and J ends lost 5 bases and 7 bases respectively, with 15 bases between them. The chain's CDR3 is CASSPVGLWNTIYF. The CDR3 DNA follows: TGTGCCAGCAGCCCCGTAGGATTATGGAACACCATATATTTT.

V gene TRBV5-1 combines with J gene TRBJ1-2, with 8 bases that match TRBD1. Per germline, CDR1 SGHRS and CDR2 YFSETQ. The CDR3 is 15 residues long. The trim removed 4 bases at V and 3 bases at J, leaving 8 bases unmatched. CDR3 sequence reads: CASSTEGQVDYGYTF. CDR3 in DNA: TGCGCCAGCAGCACGGAGGGACAGGTCGACTATGGCTACACCTTC.

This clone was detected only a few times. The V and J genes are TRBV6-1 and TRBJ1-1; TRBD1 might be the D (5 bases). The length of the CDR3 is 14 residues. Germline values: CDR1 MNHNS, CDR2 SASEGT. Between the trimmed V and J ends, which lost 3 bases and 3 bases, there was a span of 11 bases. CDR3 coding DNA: TGTGCCAGCAGTGACAGGGAGCGGTACACTGAAGCTTTCTTT. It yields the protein CASSDRERYTEAFF.

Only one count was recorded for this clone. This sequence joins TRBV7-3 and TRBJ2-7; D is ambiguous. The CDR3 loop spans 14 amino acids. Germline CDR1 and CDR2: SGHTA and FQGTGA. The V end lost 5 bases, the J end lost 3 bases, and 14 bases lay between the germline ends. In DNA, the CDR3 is TGTGCCAGCAGCCCGTATGCAGGATACTACGAGCAGTACTTC. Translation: CASSPYAGYYEQYF.

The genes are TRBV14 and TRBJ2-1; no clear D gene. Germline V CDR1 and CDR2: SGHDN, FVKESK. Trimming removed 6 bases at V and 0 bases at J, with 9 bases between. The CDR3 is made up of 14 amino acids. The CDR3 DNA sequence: TGTGCCAGCAGTCGGAGCAGCTCCTACAATGAGCAGTTCTTC. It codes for CASSRSSSYNEQFF.

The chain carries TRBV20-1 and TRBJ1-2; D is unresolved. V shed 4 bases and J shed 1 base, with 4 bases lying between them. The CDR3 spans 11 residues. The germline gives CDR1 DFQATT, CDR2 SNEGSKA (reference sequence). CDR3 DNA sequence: TGCAGTGCTACAGATAACTATGGCTACACCTTC. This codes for CSATDNYGYTF.

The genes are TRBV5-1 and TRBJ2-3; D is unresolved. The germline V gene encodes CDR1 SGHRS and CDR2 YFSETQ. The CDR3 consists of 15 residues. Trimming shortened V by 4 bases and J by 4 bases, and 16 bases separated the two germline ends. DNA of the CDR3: TGCGCCAGCAGCCTTAGACCCGGAAATCCAGATACGCAGTATTTT. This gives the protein CASSLRPGNPDTQYF.

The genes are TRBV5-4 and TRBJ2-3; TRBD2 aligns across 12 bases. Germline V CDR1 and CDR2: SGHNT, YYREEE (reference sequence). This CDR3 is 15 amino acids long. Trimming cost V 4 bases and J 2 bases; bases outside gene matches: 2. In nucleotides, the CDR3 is TGTGCCAGCAGCGGACTAGCGGGGCCCACAGATACGCAGTATTTT. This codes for CASSGLAGPTDTQYF. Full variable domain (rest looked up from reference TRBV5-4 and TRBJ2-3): ETGVTQSPTHLIKTRGQQVTLRCSSQSGHNTVSWYQQALGQGPQFIFQYYREEENGRGNFPPRFSGLQFPNYSSELNVNALELDDSALYLCASSGLAGPTDTQYFGPGTRLTVL.

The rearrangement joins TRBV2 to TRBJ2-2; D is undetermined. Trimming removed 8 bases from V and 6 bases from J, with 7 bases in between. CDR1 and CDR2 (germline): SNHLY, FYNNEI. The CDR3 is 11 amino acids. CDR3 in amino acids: CASSPPGELFF. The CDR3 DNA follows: TGTGCCAGCTCCCCTCCCGGGGAGCTGTTTTTT.

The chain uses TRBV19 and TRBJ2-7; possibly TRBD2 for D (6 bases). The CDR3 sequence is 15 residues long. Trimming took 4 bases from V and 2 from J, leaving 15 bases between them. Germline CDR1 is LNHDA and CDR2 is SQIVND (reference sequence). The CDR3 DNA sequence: TGTGCCAGTAGTAGGGGGGTATCACATACCTACGAGCAGTACTTC. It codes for CASSRGVSHTYEQYF. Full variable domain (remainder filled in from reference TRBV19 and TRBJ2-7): DGGITQSPKYLFRKEGQNVTLSCEQNLNHDAMYWYRQDPGQGLRLIYYSQIVNDFQKGDIAEGYSVSREKKESFPLTVTSAQKNPTAFYLCASSRGVSHTYEQYFGPGTRLTVT.